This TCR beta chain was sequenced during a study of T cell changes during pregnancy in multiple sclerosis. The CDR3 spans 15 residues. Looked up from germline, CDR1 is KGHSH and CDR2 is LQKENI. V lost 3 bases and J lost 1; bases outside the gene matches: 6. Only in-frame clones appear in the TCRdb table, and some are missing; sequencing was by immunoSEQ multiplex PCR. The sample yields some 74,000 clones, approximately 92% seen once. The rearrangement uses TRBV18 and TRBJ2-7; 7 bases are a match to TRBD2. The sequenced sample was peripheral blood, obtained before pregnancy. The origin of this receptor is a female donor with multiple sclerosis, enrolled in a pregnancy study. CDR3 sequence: CASSPLERGSYEQYF. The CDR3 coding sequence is TGTGCCAGCTCACCCCTCGAGCGGGGATCCTACGAGCAGTACTTC.